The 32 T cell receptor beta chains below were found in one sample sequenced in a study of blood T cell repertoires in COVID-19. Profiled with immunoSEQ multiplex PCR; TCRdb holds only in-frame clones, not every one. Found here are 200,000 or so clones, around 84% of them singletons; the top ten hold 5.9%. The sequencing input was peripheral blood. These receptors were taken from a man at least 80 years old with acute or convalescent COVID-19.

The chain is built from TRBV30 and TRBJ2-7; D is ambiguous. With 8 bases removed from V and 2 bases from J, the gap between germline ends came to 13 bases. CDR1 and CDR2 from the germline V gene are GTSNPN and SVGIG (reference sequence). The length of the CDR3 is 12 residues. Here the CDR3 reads CADYLVTYEQYV. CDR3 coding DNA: TGTGCCGATTATCTAGTCACCTACGAGCAGTACGTC.

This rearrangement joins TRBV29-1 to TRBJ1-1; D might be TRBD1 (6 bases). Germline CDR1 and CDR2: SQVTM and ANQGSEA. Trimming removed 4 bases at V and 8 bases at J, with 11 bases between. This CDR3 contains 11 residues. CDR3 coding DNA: TGCAGCGTTGTCCACCAGGGGGAAGCTTTCTTT. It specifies CSVVHQGEAFF.

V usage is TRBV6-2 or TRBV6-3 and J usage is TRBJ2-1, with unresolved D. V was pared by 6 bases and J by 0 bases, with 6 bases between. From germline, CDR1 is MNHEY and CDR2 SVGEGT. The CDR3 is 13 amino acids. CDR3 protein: CASSVDSYNEQFF. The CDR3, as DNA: TGTGCCAGCAGCGTAGACTCCTACAATGAGCAGTTCTTC.

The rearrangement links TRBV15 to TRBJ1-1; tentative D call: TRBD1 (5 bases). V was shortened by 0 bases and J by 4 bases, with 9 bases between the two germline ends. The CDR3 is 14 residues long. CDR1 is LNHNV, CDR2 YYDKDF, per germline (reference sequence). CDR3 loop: CATSREGAGTEAFF. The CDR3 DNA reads TGTGCCACCAGCAGAGAAGGGGCCGGCACTGAAGCTTTCTTT. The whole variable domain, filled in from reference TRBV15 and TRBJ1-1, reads DAMVIQNPRYQVTQFGKPVTLSCSQTLNHNVMYWYQQKSSQAPKLLFHYYDKDFNNEADTPDNFQSRRPNTSFCFLDIRSPGLGDTAMYLCATSREGAGTEAFFGQGTRLTVV.

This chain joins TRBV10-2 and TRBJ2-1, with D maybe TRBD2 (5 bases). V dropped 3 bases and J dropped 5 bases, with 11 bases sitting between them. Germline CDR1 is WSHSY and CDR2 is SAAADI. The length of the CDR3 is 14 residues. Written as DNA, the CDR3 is TGCGCCAGCAGTGACTATGGACTCCACAATGAGCAGTTCTTC. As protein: CASSDYGLHNEQFF.

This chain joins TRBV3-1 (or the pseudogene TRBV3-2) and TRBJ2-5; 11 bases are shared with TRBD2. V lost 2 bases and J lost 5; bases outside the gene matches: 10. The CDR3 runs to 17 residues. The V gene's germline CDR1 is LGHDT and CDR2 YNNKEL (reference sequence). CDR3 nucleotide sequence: TGTGCCAGCAGCCAAAGACGTAGCGGGAGGGCCAGGGAGACCCAGTACTTC. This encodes CASSQRRSGRARETQYF.

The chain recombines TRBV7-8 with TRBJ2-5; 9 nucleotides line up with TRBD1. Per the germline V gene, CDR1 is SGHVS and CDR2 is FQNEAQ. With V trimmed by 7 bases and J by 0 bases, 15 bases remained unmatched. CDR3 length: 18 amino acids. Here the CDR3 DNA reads TGTGCCAGCACCGGGACAGGGAACTCTAAAGCCAACCAAGAGACCCAGTACTTC. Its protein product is CASTGTGNSKANQETQYF.

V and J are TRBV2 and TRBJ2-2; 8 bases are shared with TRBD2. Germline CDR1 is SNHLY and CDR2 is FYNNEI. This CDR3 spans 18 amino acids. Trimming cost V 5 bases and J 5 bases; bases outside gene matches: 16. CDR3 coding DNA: TGTGCCAGCAGTAAAAGGGGGGCCGGGACTAGTTTTACCGGGGAGCTGTTTTTT. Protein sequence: CASSKRGAGTSFTGELFF.

CDR3 residues: CASSSRGQVYNSPLHF. CDR3 DNA sequence: TGTGCCAGCAGTTCTCGCGGACAGGTTTATAATTCACCCCTCCACTTT. V and J are TRBV27 and TRBJ1-6, with 7 positions matching TRBD1. The ends lost 4 bases at V and 4 bases at J; junction bases unmatched: 7. The CDR3 is 16 amino acids. Germline CDR1 and CDR2: MNHEY and SMNVEV (reference sequence).

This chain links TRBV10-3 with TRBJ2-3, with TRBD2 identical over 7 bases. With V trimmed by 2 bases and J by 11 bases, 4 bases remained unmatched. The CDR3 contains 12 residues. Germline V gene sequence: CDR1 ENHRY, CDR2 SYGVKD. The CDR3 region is CAISEGLVEQYF. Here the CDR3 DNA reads TGTGCCATCAGTGAGGGACTAGTCGAGCAGTATTTT.

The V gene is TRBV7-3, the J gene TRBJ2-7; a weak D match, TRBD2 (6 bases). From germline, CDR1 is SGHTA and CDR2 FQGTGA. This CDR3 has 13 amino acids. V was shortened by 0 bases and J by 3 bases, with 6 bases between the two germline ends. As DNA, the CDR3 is TGTGCCAGCAGCTTAACCGGGGGCTACGAGCAGTACTTC. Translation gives CASSLTGGYEQYF.

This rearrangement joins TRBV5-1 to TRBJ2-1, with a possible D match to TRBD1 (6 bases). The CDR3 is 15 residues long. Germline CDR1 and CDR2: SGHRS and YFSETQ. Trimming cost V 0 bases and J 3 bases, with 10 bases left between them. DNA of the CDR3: TGCGCCAGCAGCTTGGACCTACAGGGCTACAATGAGCAGTTCTTC. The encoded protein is CASSLDLQGYNEQFF.

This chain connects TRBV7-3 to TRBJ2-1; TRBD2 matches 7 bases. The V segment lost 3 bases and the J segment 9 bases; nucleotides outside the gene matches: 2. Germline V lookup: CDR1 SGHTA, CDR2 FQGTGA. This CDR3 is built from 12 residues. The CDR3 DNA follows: TGTGCCAGCAGCTTCGGACTAGGTGAGCAGTTCTTC. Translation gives CASSFGLGEQFF.

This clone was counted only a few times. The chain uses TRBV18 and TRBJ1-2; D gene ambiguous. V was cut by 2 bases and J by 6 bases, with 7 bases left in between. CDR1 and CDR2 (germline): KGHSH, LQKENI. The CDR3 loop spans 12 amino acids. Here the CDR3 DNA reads TGTGCCAGCTCACCAAGGCAGGATGGCTACACCTTC. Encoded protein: CASSPRQDGYTF.

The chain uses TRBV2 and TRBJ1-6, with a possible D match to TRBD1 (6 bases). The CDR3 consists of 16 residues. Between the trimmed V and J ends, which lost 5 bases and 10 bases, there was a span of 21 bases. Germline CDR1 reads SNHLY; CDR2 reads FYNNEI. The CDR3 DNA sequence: TGTGCCAGCAGTCCGAATCGTCAGGGGTTAGGCTCACCCCTCCACTTT. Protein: CASSPNRQGLGSPLHF.

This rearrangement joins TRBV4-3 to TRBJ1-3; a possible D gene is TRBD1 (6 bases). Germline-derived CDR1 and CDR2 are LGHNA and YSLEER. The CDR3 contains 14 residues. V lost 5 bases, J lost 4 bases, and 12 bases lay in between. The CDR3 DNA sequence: TGCGCCAGCAGCGAACAGGGAGAGGGAAACACCATATATTTT. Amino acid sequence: CASSEQGEGNTIYF.

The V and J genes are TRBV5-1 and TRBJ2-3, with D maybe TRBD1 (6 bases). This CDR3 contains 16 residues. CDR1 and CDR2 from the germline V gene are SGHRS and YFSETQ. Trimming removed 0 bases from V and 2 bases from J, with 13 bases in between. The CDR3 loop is CASSLGDTLLTDTQYF. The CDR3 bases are TGCGCCAGCAGCTTGGGGGACACATTACTCACAGATACGCAGTATTTT. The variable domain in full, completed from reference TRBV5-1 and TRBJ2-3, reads KAGVTQTPRYLIKTRGQQVTLSCSPISGHRSVSWYQQTPGQGLQFLFEYFSETQRNKGNFPGRFSGRQFSNSRSEMNVSTLELGDSALYLCASSLGDTLLTDTQYFGPGTRLTVL.

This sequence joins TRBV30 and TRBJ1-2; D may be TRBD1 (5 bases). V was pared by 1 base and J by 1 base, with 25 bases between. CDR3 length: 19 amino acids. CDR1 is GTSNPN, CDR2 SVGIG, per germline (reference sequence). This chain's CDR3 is CAWSAPFPIQGRVNYGYTF. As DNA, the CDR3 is TGTGCCTGGAGTGCCCCCTTCCCAATTCAGGGTCGTGTTAACTATGGCTACACCTTC.

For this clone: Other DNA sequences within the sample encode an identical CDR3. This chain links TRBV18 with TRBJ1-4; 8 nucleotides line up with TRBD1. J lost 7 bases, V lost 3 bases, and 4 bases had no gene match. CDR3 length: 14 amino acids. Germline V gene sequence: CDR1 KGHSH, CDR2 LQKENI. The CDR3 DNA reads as TGTGCCAGCTCACCCGGACAGGGACCTGAAAAACTGTTTTTT. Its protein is CASSPGQGPEKLFF.

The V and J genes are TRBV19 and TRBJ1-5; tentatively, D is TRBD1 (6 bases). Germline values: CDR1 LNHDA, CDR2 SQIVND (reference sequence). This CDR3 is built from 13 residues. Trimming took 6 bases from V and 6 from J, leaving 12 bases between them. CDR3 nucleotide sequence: TGTGCCAGTAGCGACAGGTCGGTTCAGCCCCAGCATTTT. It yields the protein CASSDRSVQPQHF.

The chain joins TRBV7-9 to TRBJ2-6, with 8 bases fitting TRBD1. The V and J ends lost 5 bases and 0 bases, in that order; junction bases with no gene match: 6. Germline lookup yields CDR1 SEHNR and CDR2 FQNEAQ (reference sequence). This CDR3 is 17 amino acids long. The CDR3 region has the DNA TGTGCCAGCAGCCCGGGACAGGAGATCTCTGGGGCCAACGTCCTGACTTTC. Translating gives CASSPGQEISGANVLTF.

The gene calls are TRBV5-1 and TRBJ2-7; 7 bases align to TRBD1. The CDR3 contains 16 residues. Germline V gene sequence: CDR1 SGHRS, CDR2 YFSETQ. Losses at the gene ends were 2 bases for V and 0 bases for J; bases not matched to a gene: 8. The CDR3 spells CASSLTGTANSYEQYF. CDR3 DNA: TGCGCCAGCAGCTTAACCGGGACAGCCAACTCCTACGAGCAGTACTTC.

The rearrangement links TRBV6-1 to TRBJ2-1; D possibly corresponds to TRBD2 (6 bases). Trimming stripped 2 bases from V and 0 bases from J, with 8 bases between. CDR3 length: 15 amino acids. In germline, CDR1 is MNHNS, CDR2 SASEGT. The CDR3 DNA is TGTGCCAGCAGTGAAAGCGGGCGCTCCTACAATGAGCAGTTCTTC. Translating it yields CASSESGRSYNEQFF.

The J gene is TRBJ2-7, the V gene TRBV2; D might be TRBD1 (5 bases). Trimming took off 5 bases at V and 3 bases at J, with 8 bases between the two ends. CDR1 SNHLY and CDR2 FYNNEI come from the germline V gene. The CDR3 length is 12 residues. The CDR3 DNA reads TGTGCCAGCAGTCCCCAGGGCTACGAGCAGTACTTC. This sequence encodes CASSPQGYEQYF.

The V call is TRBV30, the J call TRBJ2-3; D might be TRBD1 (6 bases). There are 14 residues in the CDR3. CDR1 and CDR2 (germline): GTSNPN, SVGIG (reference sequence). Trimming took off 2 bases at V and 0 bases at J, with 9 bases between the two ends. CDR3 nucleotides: TGTGCCTGGAGTCGAGGGGGAAGCACAGATACGCAGTATTTT. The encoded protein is CAWSRGGSTDTQYF.

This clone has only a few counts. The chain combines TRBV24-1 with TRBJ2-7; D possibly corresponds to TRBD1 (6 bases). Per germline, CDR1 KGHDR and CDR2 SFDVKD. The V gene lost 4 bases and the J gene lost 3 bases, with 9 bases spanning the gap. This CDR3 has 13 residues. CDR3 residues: CATSETGNYEQYF. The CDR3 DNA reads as TGTGCCACCAGTGAAACAGGGAACTACGAGCAGTACTTC.

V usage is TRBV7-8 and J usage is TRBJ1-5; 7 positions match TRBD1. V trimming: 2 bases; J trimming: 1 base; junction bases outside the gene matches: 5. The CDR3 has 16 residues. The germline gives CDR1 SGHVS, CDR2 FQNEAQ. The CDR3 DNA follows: TGTGCCAGCAGCTTAATTACAGGGGCGAGCAATCAGCCCCAGCATTTT. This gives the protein CASSLITGASNQPQHF. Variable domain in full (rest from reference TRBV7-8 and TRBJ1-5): GAGVSQSPRYKVAKRGQDVALRCDPISGHVSLFWYQQALGQGPEFLTYFQNEAQLDKSGLPSDRFFAERPEGSVSTLKIQRTQQEDSAVYLCASSLITGASNQPQHFGDGTRLSIL.

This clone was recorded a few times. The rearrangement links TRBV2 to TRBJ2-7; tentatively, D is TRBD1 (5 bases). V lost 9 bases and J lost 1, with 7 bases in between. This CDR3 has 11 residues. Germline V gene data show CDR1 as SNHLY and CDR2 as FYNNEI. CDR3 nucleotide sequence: TGTGCCAGAGGGGATTCCTACGAGCAGTACTTC. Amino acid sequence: CARGDSYEQYF.

CDR3 in amino acids: CASSPGQGVHEKLFF. CDR3 sequence (DNA): TGTGCCAGTAGTCCGGGACAGGGGGTTCATGAAAAACTGTTTTTT. The J gene is TRBJ1-4, the V gene TRBV19; TRBD1 agrees at 11 bases. This CDR3 is built from 15 residues. The junction had 5 bases not matched to a gene; V was cut back by 5 bases and J by 6 bases. Germline V lookup: CDR1 LNHDA, CDR2 SQIVND (reference sequence).

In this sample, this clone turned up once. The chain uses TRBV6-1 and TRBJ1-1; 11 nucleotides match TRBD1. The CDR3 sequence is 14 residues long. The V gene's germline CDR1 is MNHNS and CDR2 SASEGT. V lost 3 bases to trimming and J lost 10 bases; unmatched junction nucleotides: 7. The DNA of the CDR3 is TGTGCCAGCAGTGACGGGACAGGGGGTTATGGAGCTTTCTTT. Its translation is CASSDGTGGYGAFF.

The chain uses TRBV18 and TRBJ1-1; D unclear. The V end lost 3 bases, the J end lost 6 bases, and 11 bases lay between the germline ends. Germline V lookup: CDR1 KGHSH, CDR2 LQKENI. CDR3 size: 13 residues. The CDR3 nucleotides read TGTGCCAGCTCACCGAGGTGGCAATCTGAAGCTTTCTTT. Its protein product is CASSPRWQSEAFF.

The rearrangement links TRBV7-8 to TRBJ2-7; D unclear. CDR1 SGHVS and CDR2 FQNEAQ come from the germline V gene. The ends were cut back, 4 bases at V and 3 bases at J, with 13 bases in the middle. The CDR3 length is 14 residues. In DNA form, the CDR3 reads TGTGCCAGCAGCTCGACAACTCCCTACTACGAGCAGTACTTC. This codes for CASSSTTPYYEQYF. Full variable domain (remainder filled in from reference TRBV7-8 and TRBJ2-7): GAGVSQSPRYKVAKRGQDVALRCDPISGHVSLFWYQQALGQGPEFLTYFQNEAQLDKSGLPSDRFFAERPEGSVSTLKIQRTQQEDSAVYLCASSSTTPYYEQYFGPGTRLTVT.